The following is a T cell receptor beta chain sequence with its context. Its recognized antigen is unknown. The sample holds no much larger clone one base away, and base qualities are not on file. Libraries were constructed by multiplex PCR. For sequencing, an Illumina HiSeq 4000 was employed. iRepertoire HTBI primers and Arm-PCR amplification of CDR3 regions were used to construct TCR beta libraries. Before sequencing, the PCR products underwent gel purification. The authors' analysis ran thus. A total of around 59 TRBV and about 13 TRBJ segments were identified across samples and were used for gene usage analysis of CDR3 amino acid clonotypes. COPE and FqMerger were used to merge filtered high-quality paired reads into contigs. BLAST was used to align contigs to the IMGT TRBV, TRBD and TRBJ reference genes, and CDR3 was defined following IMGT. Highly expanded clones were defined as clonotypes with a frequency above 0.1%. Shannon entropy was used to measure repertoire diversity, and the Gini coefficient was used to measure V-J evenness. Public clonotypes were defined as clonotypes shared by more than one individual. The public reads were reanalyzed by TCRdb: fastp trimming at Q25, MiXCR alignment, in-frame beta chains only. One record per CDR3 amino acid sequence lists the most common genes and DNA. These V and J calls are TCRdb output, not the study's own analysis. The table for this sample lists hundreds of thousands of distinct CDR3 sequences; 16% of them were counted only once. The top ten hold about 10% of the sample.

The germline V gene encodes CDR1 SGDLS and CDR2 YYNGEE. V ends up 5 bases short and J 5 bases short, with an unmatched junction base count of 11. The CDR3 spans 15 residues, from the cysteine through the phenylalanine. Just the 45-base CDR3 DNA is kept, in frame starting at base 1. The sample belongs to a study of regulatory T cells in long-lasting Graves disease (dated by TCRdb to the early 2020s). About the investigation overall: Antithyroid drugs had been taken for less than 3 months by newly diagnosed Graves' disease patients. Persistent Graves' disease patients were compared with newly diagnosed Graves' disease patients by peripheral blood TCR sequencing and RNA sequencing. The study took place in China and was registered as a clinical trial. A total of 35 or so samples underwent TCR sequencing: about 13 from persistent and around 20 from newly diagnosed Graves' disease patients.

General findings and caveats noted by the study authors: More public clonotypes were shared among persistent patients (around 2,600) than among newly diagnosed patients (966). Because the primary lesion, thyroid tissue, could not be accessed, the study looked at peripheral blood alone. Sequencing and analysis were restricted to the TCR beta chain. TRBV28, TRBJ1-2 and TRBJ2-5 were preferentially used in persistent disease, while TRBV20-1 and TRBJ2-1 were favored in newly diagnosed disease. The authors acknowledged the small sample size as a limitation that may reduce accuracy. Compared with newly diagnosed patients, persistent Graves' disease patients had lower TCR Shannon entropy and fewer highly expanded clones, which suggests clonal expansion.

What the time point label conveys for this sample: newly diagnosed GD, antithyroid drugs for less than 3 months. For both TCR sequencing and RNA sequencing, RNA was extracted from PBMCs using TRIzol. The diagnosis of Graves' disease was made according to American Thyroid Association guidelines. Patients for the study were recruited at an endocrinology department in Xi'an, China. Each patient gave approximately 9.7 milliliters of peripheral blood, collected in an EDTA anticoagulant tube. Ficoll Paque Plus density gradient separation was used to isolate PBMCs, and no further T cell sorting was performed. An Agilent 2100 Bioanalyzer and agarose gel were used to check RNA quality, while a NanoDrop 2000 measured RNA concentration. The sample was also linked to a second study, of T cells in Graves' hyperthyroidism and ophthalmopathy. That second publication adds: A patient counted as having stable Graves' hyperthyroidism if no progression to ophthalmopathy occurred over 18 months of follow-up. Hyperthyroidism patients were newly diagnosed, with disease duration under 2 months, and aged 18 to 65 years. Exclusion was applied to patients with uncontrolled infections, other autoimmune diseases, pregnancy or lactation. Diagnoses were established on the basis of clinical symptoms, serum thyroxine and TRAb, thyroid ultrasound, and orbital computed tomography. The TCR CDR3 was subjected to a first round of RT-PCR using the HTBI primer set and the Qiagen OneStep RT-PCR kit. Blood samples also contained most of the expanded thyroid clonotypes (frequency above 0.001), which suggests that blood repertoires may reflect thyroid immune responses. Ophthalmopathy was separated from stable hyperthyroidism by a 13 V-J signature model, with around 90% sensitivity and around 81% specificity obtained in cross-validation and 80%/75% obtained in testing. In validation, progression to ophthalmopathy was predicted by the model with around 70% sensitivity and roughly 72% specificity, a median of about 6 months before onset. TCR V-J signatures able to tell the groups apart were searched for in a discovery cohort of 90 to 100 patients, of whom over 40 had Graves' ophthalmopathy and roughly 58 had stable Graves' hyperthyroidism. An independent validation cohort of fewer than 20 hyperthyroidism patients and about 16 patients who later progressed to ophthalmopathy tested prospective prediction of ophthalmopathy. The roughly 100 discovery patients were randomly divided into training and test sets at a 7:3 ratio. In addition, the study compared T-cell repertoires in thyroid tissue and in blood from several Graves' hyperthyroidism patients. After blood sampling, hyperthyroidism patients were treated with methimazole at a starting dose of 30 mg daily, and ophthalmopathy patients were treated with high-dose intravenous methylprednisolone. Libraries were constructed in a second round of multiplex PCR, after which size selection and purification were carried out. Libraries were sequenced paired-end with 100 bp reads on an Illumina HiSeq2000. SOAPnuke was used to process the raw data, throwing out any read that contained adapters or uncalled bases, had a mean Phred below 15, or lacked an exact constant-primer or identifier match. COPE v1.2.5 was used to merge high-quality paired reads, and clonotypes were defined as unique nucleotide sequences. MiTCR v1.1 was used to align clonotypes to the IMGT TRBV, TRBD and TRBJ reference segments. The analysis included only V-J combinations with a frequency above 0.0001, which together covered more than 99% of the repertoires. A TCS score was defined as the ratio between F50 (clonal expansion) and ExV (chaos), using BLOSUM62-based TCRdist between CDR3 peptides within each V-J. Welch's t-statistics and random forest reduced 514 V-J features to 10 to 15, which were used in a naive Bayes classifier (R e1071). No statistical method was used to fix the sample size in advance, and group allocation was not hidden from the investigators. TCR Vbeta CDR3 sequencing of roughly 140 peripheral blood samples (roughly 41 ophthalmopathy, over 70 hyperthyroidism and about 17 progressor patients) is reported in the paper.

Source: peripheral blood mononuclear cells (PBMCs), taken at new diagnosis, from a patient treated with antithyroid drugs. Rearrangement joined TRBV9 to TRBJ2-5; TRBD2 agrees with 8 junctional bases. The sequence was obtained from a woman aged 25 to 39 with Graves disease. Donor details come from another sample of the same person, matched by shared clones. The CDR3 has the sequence CASSQTSGTWETQYF. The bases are TGTGCCAGCAGTCAAACTAGCGGAACGTGGGAGACCCAGTACTTC.